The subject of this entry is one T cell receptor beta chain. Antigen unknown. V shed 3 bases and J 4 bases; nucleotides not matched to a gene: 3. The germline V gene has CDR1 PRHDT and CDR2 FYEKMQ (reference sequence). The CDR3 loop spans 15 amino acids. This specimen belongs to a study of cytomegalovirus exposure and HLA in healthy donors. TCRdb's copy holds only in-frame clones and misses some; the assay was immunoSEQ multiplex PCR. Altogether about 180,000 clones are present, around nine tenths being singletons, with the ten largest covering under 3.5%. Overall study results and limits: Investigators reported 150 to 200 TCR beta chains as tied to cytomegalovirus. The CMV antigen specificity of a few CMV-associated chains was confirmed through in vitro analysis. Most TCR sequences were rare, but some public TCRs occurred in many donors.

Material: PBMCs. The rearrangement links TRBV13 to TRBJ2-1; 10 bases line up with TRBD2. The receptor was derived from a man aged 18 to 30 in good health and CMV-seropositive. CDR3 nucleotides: TGTGCCAGCAGCTTCGCTAGCGGGGGATACAATGAGCAGTTCTTC. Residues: CASSFASGGYNEQFF. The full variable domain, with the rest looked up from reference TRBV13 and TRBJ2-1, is AAGVIQSPRHLIKEKRETATLKCYPIPRHDTVYWYQQGPGQDPQFLISFYEKMQSDKGSIPDRFSAQQFSDYHSELNMSSLELGDSALYFCASSFASGGYNEQFFGPGTRLTVL.